These T cell receptor beta chains were read from a single sample in a study of blood T cell repertoires in COVID-19. Sequencing was performed with immunoSEQ multiplex PCR; in TCRdb, only in-frame clones are kept and a portion is missing. The repertoire consists of some 400,000 clones, with nearly 90% occurring once and the leading ten covering about 1.7%. Sequenced input: PBMCs or T cells enriched from blood (not recorded which). Source of these receptors: a young woman who had recovered from COVID-19. Both conserved end residues are part of each CDR3. The D gene is left open where the match is weak. Where a row states a size, it is once, few, many or the class of an expanded clone; other rows omit it.

D gene,clone size,V gene,J gene,CDR3 DNA,CDR3 protein
TRBD1,.,TRBV14,TRBJ2-7,TGTGCCAGCAGCCTACTGCCGGGACAGGGGACCCACGAGCAGTACTTC,CASSLLPGQGTHEQYF
.,.,TRBV7-2,TRBJ2-7,TGTGCCAGCAGCTCCCCGACTCTCTACGAGCAGTACTTC,CASSSPTLYEQYF
.,.,TRBV11-2,TRBJ2-4,TGTGCCAGCAGCCGAACACAAAGAAAAAACATTCAGTACTTC,CASSRTQRKNIQYF
TRBD1,.,TRBV2,TRBJ1-6,TGTGCCAGCACGGGGACAGGGTTTCGGGGACTAGTTAATTCACCCCTCCACTTT,CASTGTGFRGLVNSPLHF
TRBD2,.,TRBV11-2,TRBJ2-7,TGTGCCAGCAGCTTAGCGGGACTAGCCTACGAGCAGTACTTC,CASSLAGLAYEQYF
.,.,TRBV20-1,TRBJ2-1,TGCAGTGCTAGTGTGGGGCCCTCCTACAATGAGCAGTTCTTC,CSASVGPSYNEQFF
TRBD1,.,TRBV27,TRBJ1-6,TGTGCCAGCAGCGGACAGGGTAGTTCACCCCTCCACTTT,CASSGQGSSPLHF
TRBD1,once,TRBV5-4,TRBJ1-2,TGTGCCAGCAGCTACGACAGGGATGGCTACACCTTC,CASSYDRDGYTF
.,.,TRBV10-2,TRBJ1-2,TGCGCCAGCAGTGATGGGTGGGAGGACTATGGCTACACCTTC,CASSDGWEDYGYTF
TRBD1,.,TRBV14,TRBJ1-2,TGTGCCAGCAGCCAAGCCGGGACAGACTATGGCTACACCTTC,CASSQAGTDYGYTF
TRBD2,.,TRBV5-4,TRBJ2-3,TGTGCCAGCAGCTTCAAGCGGGAGAGCACAGATACGCAGTATTTT,CASSFKRESTDTQYF
.,.,TRBV6-6,TRBJ1-4,TGTGCCAGCAGCCGACAGGCCAATAATGAAAAACTGTTTTTT,CASSRQANNEKLFF
.,.,TRBV6-5,TRBJ1-6,TGTGCCAGCAGCACCTCCGGGATGTGGAATTCACCCCTCCACTTT,CASSTSGMWNSPLHF
TRBD1,.,TRBV19,TRBJ1-5,TGTGCCAGTAGTCCCAGACAGGGGCAAAATCAGCCCCAGCATTTT,CASSPRQGQNQPQHF
.,.,TRBV14,TRBJ1-2,TGTGCCAGCAGCCCAGGACAGTATGGCTACACCTTC,CASSPGQYGYTF
.,.,TRBV30,TRBJ1-2,TGTGCCTGGAGTGTGGGGGCAGGTGGCTACACCTTC,CAWSVGAGGYTF
.,.,TRBV2,TRBJ1-5,TGTGCCAGCAGTGATGTGTTGGGGAGGGCTCCCCATAATAGCAATCAGCCCCAGCATTTT,CASSDVLGRAPHNSNQPQHF
TRBD2,.,TRBV18,TRBJ2-7,TGTGCCAGCTCACCAGGGGCGGGAGCGCCTTTCGAGCAGTACTTC,CASSPGAGAPFEQYF
TRBD1,.,TRBV11-3,TRBJ1-1,TGTGCCAGCAGTTCCGGACAGGGCTTTACTGAAGCTTTCTTT,CASSSGQGFTEAFF
TRBD1,.,TRBV9,TRBJ1-4,TGTGCCAGCAGCGTAGCGGAGGGGGCGAATGAAAAACTGTTTTTT,CASSVAEGANEKLFF
TRBD1,.,TRBV30,TRBJ1-5,TGTGCCTGGAGTGCGGTGGGGACAGGGACTAGCAATCAGCCCCAGCATTTT,CAWSAVGTGTSNQPQHF
TRBD1,.,TRBV2,TRBJ1-5,TGTGCCAGCAGTGGGGGGACAGGGAGTAACAATCAGCCCCAGCATTTT,CASSGGTGSNNQPQHF
.,.,TRBV18,TRBJ1-2,TGTGCCAGCTCACCATCACAGGGCGTTTCTAGGTATGGCTACACCTTC,CASSPSQGVSRYGYTF
.,.,TRBV11-1,TRBJ1-1,TGTGCCAGCAGCCAGTTTAACGGCGGGGAGAACACTGAAGCTTTCTTT,CASSQFNGGENTEAFF
.,.,TRBV7-2,TRBJ1-5,TGTGCCAGCAGCTTATCGGGGGGCTCGGGTCAGCCCCAGCATTTT,CASSLSGGSGQPQHF
.,.,TRBV7-6,TRBJ1-6,TGTGCCAGCAGCCCCCGGGGGGACGGCCGGAATTCACCCCTCCACTTT,CASSPRGDGRNSPLHF
.,.,TRBV7-9,TRBJ1-3,TGTGCCAGCAGCTTAGGGAGCTCTGGAAACACCATATATTTT,CASSLGSSGNTIYF
TRBD2,.,TRBV7-3,TRBJ2-1,TGTGCCAGCAGCCCCGCCCTAGGACTAGCGGGAGTTGAGCAGTTCTTC,CASSPALGLAGVEQFF
TRBD2,.,TRBV27,TRBJ2-1,TGTGCCAGCAGTCCTATCCCAAGGACTAGCGGGAGAACCAATGAGCAGTTCTTC,CASSPIPRTSGRTNEQFF
.,once,TRBV7-2,TRBJ1-1,TGTGCCAGCAGCTTATCTTGGGCTTTGAACACTGAAGCTTTCTTT,CASSLSWALNTEAFF
.,.,TRBV11-2,TRBJ1-1,TGTGCCAGCAGCTTACAGGGAATAACTGAAGCTTTCTTT,CASSLQGITEAFF
.,.,TRBV18,TRBJ2-3,TGTGCCAGCTCACCGCTCCCTCCTACGCCTTTGCGTGGTGTATCAGATACGCAGTATTTT,CASSPLPPTPLRGVSDTQYF
TRBD1,few,TRBV29-1,TRBJ1-1,TGCAGCGTTGACACAACAGGGGGCGCAGGTGAAGCTTTCTTT,CSVDTTGGAGEAFF
TRBD2,.,TRBV5-4,TRBJ2-1,TGTGCCAGCAGCTTACATGGACTAGGGTCCGGTGAGCAGTTCTTC,CASSLHGLGSGEQFF
TRBD2,many,TRBV29-1,TRBJ2-2,TGCAGCGTTGAAGAGACGGGGGGTCCCGGGGAGCTGTTTTTT,CSVEETGGPGELFF
TRBD1,.,TRBV18,TRBJ1-6,TGTGCCAGCTCACCACTCGCGGACAGGGAAAATTCACCCCTCCACTTT,CASSPLADRENSPLHF
TRBD2,.,TRBV11-2,TRBJ2-4,TGTGCCAGCAGTCGTTTCGCGGGGGTAGGCAAAAACATTCAGTACTTC,CASSRFAGVGKNIQYF
.,.,TRBV12-3/TRBV12-4,TRBJ1-5,TGTGCCAGCAGCGATAGCGGTCAGCCCCAGCATTTT,CASSDSGQPQHF
TRBD1,.,TRBV27,TRBJ1-2,TGTGCCAGCAGGACCTATGGACAGGGACCTGTTAACTATGGCTACACCTTC,CASRTYGQGPVNYGYTF
.,.,TRBV7-2,TRBJ1-2,TGTGCCAGCAGCTTAGTAGTCCCCGACTATGGCTACACCTTC,CASSLVVPDYGYTF